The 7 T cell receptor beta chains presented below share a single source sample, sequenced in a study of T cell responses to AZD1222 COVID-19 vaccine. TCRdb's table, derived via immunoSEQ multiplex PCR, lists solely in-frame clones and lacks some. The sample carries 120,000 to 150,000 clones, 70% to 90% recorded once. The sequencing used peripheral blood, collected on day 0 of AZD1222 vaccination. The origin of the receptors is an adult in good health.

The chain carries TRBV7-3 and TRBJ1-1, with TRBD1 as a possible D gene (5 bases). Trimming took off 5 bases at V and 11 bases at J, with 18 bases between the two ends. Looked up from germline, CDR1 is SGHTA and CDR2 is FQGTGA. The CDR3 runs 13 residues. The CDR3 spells CASSPTGGAWAFF. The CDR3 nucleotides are TGTGCCAGCAGCCCAACGGGCGGGGCATGGGCTTTCTTT.

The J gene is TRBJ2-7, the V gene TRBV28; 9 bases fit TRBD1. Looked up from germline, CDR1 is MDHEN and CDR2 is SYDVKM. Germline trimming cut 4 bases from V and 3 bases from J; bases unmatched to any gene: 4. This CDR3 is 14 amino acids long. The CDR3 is CASSYRGPGYEQYF. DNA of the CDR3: TGTGCCAGCAGTTACAGGGGGCCCGGCTACGAGCAGTACTTC. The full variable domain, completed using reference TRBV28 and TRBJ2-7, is DVKVTQSSRYLVKRTGEKVFLECVQDMDHENMFWYRQDPGLGLRLIYFSYDVKMKEKGDIPEGYSVSREKKERFSLILESASTNQTSMYLCASSYRGPGYEQYFGPGTRLTVT.

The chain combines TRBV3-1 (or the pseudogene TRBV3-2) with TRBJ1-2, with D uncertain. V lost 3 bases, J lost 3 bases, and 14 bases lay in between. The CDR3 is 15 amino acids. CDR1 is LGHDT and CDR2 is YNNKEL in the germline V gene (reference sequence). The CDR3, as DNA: TGTGCCAGCAGCCATGACTGGGGAGGCTACTATGGCTACACCTTC. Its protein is CASSHDWGGYYGYTF.

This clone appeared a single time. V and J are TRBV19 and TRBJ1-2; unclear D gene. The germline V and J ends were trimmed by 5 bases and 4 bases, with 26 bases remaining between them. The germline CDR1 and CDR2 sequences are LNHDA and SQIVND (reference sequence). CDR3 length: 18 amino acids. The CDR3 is CASSPQASDGTRTYGYTF. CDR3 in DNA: TGTGCCAGTAGTCCGCAGGCATCCGACGGTACCCGAACCTATGGCTACACCTTC.

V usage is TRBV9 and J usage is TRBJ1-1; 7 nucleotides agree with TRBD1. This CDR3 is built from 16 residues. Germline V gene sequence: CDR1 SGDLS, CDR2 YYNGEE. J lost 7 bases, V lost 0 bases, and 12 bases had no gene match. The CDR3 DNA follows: TGTGCCAGCAGCGTAGCCCCTGTCGACAGGGCGGGTGAAGCTTTCTTT. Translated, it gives CASSVAPVDRAGEAFF.

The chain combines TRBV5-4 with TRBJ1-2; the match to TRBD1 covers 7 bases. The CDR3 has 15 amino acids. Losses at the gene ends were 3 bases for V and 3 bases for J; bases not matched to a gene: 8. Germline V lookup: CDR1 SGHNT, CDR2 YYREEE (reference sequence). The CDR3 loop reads CASSSQGLEDYGYTF. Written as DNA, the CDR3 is TGTGCCAGCAGCTCACAGGGGCTGGAGGACTATGGCTACACCTTC. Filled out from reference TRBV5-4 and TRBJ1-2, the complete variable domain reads ETGVTQSPTHLIKTRGQQVTLRCSSQSGHNTVSWYQQALGQGPQFIFQYYREEENGRGNFPPRFSGLQFPNYSSELNVNALELDDSALYLCASSSQGLEDYGYTFGSGTRLTVV.

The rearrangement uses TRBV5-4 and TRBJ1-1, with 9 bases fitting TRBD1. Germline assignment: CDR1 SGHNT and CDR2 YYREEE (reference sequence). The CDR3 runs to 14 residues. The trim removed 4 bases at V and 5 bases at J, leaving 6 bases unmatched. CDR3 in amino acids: CASSLRQGETEAFF. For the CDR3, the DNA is TGTGCCAGCAGCCTCAGACAGGGGGAAACTGAAGCTTTCTTT.